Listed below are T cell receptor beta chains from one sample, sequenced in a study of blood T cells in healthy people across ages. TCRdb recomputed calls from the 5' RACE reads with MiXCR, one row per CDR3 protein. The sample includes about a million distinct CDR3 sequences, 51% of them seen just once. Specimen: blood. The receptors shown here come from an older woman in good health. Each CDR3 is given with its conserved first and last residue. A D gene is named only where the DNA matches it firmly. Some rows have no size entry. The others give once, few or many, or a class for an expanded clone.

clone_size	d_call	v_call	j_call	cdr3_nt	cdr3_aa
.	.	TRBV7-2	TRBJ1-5	TGTGCCAGCACCCAGGGCCGCGGCAATCAGCCCCAGCATTTT	CASTQGRGNQPQHF
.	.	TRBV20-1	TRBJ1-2	TGCAGTGCTAGAGATCCAGGGTACGTCTACACCTTC	CSARDPGYVYTF
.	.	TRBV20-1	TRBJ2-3	TGCAGTGCCCCGGCGGTCTCTAGCACAGATACGCAGTATTTT	CSAPAVSSTDTQYF
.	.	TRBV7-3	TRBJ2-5	TGTGCCAGCAGCAAAGGGGGGGTGGAGACCCAGTACTTC	CASSKGGVETQYF
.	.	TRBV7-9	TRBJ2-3	TGTGCCAGCAGCTTATCCTCCCGCGCAGATACGCAGTATTTT	CASSLSSRADTQYF
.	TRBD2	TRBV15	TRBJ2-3	TGTGCCACCAGCAGAGATGTGGGGACTACCACAGATACGCAGTATTTT	CATSRDVGTTTDTQYF
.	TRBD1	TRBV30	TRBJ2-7	TGTGCCTGGAGTGCCGGGACAGGGAGCCACGGGCAGTACTTC	CAWSAGTGSHGQYF
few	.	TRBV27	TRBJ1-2	TGTGCCAGCAGTGCGACAGGTTATGGCTACACCTTC	CASSATGYGYTF
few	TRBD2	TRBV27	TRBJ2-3	TGTGCCAGCAGTTTTCTAGCGGGAGTGTCAGATACGCAGTATTTT	CASSFLAGVSDTQYF
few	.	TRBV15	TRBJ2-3	TGTGCCACCAGCAGTCCGGGGTCAGATACGCAGTATTTT	CATSSPGSDTQYF
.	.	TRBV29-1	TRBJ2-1	TGCAGCGTTGACCGTTGGGAGGCTGGTGAGCAGTTCTTC	CSVDRWEAGEQFF
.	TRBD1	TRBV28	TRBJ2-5	TGTGCCAGCAGTGGGGGAAACAGGGGAGAGACCCAGTACTTC	CASSGGNRGETQYF
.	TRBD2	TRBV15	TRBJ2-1	TGTGCCACCAGCAGAGTGGTAGCGGGAGCGGCTGAGCAGTTCTTC	CATSRVVAGAAEQFF
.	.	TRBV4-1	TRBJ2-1	TGCGCCAGCAGCCAAGGGACAAAATACAATGAGCAGTTCTTC	CASSQGTKYNEQFF
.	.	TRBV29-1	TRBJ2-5	TGCAGCGCCGGACCCGCTCGCGAGACCCAGTACTTC	CSAGPARETQYF
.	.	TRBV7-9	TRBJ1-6	TGTGCCAGCAGCACGCCCGACAATTCACCCCTCCACTTT	CASSTPDNSPLHF
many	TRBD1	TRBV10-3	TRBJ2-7	TGTGCCACGGGACAGGAATTCGAGCAGTACTTC	CATGQEFEQYF
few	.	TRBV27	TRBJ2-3	TGTGCCAGCAGTTTAGGCCGGTCTTCAGATACGCAGTATTTT	CASSLGRSSDTQYF
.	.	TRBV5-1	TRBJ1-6	TGCGCCAGCAGCTCAGACTCGAATTCACCCCTCCACTTT	CASSSDSNSPLHF
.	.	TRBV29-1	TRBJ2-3	TGCAGCGGACGACAGGCAGGCACAGATACGCAGTATTTT	CSGRQAGTDTQYF
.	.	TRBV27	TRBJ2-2	TGTGCCAGCAGTTTAGGATACGGGAGTGCCGGGGAGCTGTTTTTT	CASSLGYGSAGELFF
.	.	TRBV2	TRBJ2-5	TGTGCCAGCAGGGGATGGGCTAAAGAGACCCAGTACTTC	CASRGWAKETQYF
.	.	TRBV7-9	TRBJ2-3	TGTGCCAGCAGCTTTTACCCTGCTGATACGCAGTATTTT	CASSFYPADTQYF
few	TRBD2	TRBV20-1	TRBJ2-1	TGCAGTGCTAGACTAGCGGGAGGGTCAGGGGAGCAGTTCTTC	CSARLAGGSGEQFF
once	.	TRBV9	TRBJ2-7	TGTGCCAGCAGCGTAGAGCACGGAAGCTCCTACGAGCAGTACTTC	CASSVEHGSSYEQYF
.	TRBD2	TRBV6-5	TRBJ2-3	TGTGCCAGCAGTTACTCGAGTCTAGCGGGCACAGATACGCAGTATTTT	CASSYSSLAGTDTQYF
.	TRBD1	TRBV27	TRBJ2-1	TGTGCCAGCAGTTTCCTCCGGGACAGGGTCAATGAGCAGTTCTTC	CASSFLRDRVNEQFF
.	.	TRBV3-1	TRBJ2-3	TGTGCCGTTTCATGGACTATCTCAGATACGCAGTATTTT	CAVSWTISDTQYF